Listed below are T cell receptor beta chains from one sample, sequenced in a study of T cell repertoires in aging, cancer and after chemotherapy. TCRdb passed the multiplex PCR reads through MiXCR, listing each CDR3 protein once. Of under 2,500 distinct CDR3 sequences in the sample, 25% were seen once. Sequencing input: blood. These receptors were taken from a human donor with a solid tumor. Each CDR3 is given without its conserved first and last residue. Some rows have no size entry. The others give once, few or many, or a class for an expanded clone.

TRBV11-2 few ASRWGSYGYT
TRBV25-1 . ASSEGAGGAGDTQY
TRBV5-4 few ASSSTGAPGAPGTEAF
TRBV28 . ASSWAAGYT
TRBV20-1 few SAILGGIGNTIY
TRBV7-2 large ASSNSPGLARNTGELF
TRBV7-9 . ASSPGAGNSGGYT
TRBV11-1 large ASSPASTDTQY
TRBV7-3 large ASSIQGGLGTDTQY
TRBV5-1 . ASSLRGSPYEQY
TRBV30 few AWSPEGAHTEAF
TRBV21-1 . ASRGSKGETQY
TRBV6-5 medium-sized ASNSGSQAF
TRBV20-1 medium-sized SARDVRGRDYNEQF
TRBV12-5 few ASGLGRGYT
TRBV12-3/TRBV12-4 . TSSLGAGVLYEQY
TRBV30 large AWRAGAGNTIY
TRBV12-3/TRBV12-4 . ASSLVGGRDTQY
TRBV11-2 large ASSLVGTDREDGYT
TRBV19 large ASSTPSDTQY
TRBV20-1 large SASGWTSGSERLETQY
TRBV5-1 . ASSLQTSSETQY
TRBV27 few ASSLFYKANTEAF
TRBV7-9 few ASTLGRGEKLF
TRBV28 . ASSTSPGAGGYT
TRBV18 once ASSKTDTYNEQF
TRBV20-1 few SARPQTSGRDEQY
TRBV20-1 . SAIEGGETQY
TRBV4-3 . ASSQDELVNNEQF
TRBV29-1 large SVTGDRNEKLF
TRBV10-3 . AIRVSLNTEAF
TRBV18 . ASSPPVLQGGEKLF
TRBV25-1 few ASIGQGGGETQY
TRBV30 . AWSEKGGRAQH
TRBV7-9 few ASSLSVGLAGIEQF
TRBV11-1 once ASSLNQGSTGELF
TRBV28 few ASSTLQGSTNYGYT
TRBV6-1 few ASSPARTGELF
TRBV19 few ASTDRGLAGGGTDTQY
TRBV20-1 . SARPAGSSYNEQF
TRBV7-2 . ASSPTGTHTDTQY
TRBV12-3/TRBV12-4 . ASSLRQGASQGETQY
TRBV20-1 . SARDPTRGVFGEQF
TRBV29-1 . SVEVGRVNEKLF
TRBV4-3 . ASSQEGGSGANVLT
TRBV12-3/TRBV12-4 few ASSPAGAHTGELF
TRBV6-2/TRBV6-3 few ASSYINTEAF
TRBV19 medium-sized ASSTGTGEVDTQY
TRBV5-4 once ASSLAVDGGDTEAF
TRBV6-1 once ASSVVGGSYGYT
TRBV7-3 . ASSLGGPRGNEQF
TRBV30 medium-sized AWSRQVNQPQH
TRBV7-2 . ASRERQFYGYT
TRBV2 few ASSGTVVDTEAF
TRBV10-3 few AISEPDRGYGYT
TRBV29-1 large SVLLGGIGYT
TRBV30 few AWSSAGAFSGANVLT
TRBV12-3/TRBV12-4 . ASGHSMGSPLH